Listed below are T cell receptor beta chains from one sample, sequenced in a study of shared clonotypes between healthy human individuals. Clones were sequenced by immunoSEQ multiplex PCR, and TCRdb holds only the in-frame ones, with some missing. The data contain some 1,600,000 clones, 95% to 99% of them seen just once; the ten biggest clones take up around 0.47%. Input material: naive CD4+ T cells sorted from blood. Receptors originate from a man aged 25 to 40 in good health. CDR3s include the opening cysteine and the closing phenylalanine or tryptophan. Each record gives: J gene, D gene, V gene, CDR3 protein. D genes are given only for firm matches.

TRBJ1-3 - TRBV27 CASSYSHPSSGNTIYF
TRBJ2-2 - TRBV5-8 CASSPRVPTGELFF
TRBJ2-3 - TRBV12-5 CASGLVLGDRSTDTQYF
TRBJ1-1 - TRBV29-1 CSVVPGTPNTEAFF
TRBJ2-3 - TRBV7-3 CASSLGAGRSTDTQYF
TRBJ2-7 - TRBV29-1 CSVEEAGYEQYF
TRBJ1-1 - TRBV7-2 CASSADGNTEAFF
TRBJ2-1 - TRBV7-9 CASSFQRLFPSYNEQFF
TRBJ1-1 - TRBV7-9 CASSLRDTEAFF
TRBJ1-5 TRBD1 TRBV19 CASSLGQIGPQHF
TRBJ2-3 TRBD2 TRBV19 CASSTHRTSGSTDTQYF
TRBJ2-1 - TRBV2 CASYRRTAYNEQFF
TRBJ2-3 TRBD1 TRBV4-3 CASSQEYRGWGTDTQYF
TRBJ1-1 - TRBV13 CASSLWGDYSAEAFF
TRBJ2-1 - TRBV27 CASTPGWPWNEQFF
TRBJ2-7 TRBD1 TRBV7-6 CASSLGLNRGSYEQYF
TRBJ2-2 TRBD1 TRBV9 CASGTGTNTGELFF
TRBJ2-7 TRBD2 TRBV18 CASSTGRVSSYEQYF
TRBJ2-7 - TRBV11-2 CASSSSRDNEQYF
TRBJ1-4 - TRBV6-5 CASSSAMGEKLFF
TRBJ2-3 TRBD1 TRBV2 CAGGPGQGQITQYF
TRBJ2-1 - TRBV28 CASSSQTYNEQFF
TRBJ2-1 - TRBV12-2 CASRLASGGDFCNEQFF
TRBJ1-2 TRBD1 TRBV4-3 CASSQDEYRGLDGYTF
TRBJ2-1 TRBD2 TRBV14 CASSQGLAGVWNEQFF
TRBJ2-7 TRBD2 TRBV2 CASSRLAGTYEQYF
TRBJ2-1 - TRBV18 CASSPTGLAYNEQFF
TRBJ2-7 - TRBV28 CASSAGPPSGSYEQYF